This is a list of T cell receptor beta chains from one sample in a study of blood T cell repertoires in COVID-19. TCRdb's table, derived via immunoSEQ multiplex PCR, lists solely in-frame clones and lacks some. The sample lists approximately 17,000 clones, 85% to 90% seen once, with approximately 24% in the top ten. Material: peripheral blood. These receptors originate from a man in his sixties with acute or convalescent COVID-19. Both conserved end residues are part of each CDR3. A D gene is named only where the DNA matches it firmly. Clone size is shown for a subset of rows, as once, few, many or a class of expanded clone.

CDR3nt: TGTGCCAGCAGCCTTTCCCCAGGCTATAATTCACCCCTCCACTTT
CDR3aa: CASSLSPGYNSPLHF
v_gene: TRBV27
j_gene: TRBJ1-6
d_gene: NA
abundance: NA

CDR3nt: TGTGCCACTGCGGGACTCGACTTTTTCTCTGGAAACACCATATATTTT
CDR3aa: CATAGLDFFSGNTIYF
v_gene: TRBV19
j_gene: TRBJ1-3
d_gene: NA
abundance: NA

CDR3nt: TGCGCCAGCAGCTTCTCGGGACAAGTCCAAGAGACCCAGTACTTC
CDR3aa: CASSFSGQVQETQYF
v_gene: TRBV4-1
j_gene: TRBJ2-5
d_gene: NA
abundance: NA

CDR3nt: TGTGCCAGCCATACCACAGGGGATGGCTACACCTTC
CDR3aa: CASHTTGDGYTF
v_gene: TRBV28
j_gene: TRBJ1-2
d_gene: TRBD1
abundance: NA

CDR3nt: TGTGCCAGCAGCAAGGGACAGGGCTCCGGGGAGCTGTTTTTT
CDR3aa: CASSKGQGSGELFF
v_gene: TRBV9
j_gene: TRBJ2-2
d_gene: TRBD1
abundance: NA

CDR3nt: TGTGCCAGCAGCTTAGTGAGGGCAGGCTACGAGCAGTACTTC
CDR3aa: CASSLVRAGYEQYF
v_gene: TRBV7-2
j_gene: TRBJ2-7
d_gene: NA
abundance: NA

CDR3nt: TGCAGCGTTGAAGTGACTGCCGGGGGGGATTACGAGCAGTACTTC
CDR3aa: CSVEVTAGGDYEQYF
v_gene: TRBV29-1
j_gene: TRBJ2-7
d_gene: TRBD2
abundance: NA

CDR3nt: TGTGCCAGCAGCCCACGGGGACAGAACAATCAGCCCCAGCATTTT
CDR3aa: CASSPRGQNNQPQHF
v_gene: TRBV3-1/TRBV3-2
j_gene: TRBJ1-5
d_gene: TRBD1
abundance: NA

CDR3nt: TGTGCCAGCAGCTTGGGAGGTGGGGGGTCAGGAGAGACCCAGTACTTC
CDR3aa: CASSLGGGGSGETQYF
v_gene: TRBV5-4
j_gene: TRBJ2-5
d_gene: NA
abundance: NA

CDR3nt: TGTGCCAGCTCACCTTCGGGACAGGGGGCCTACGAGCAGTACTTC
CDR3aa: CASSPSGQGAYEQYF
v_gene: TRBV18
j_gene: TRBJ2-7
d_gene: TRBD1
abundance: NA

CDR3nt: TGTGCCACCAGCAGACAGGGGTCCAATCAGCCCCAGCATTTT
CDR3aa: CATSRQGSNQPQHF
v_gene: TRBV15
j_gene: TRBJ1-5
d_gene: NA
abundance: NA

CDR3nt: TGTGCCAGCAGCCCCGGCGGGGGGGGGCAAGAGACCCAGTACTTC
CDR3aa: CASSPGGGGQETQYF
v_gene: TRBV7-9
j_gene: TRBJ2-5
d_gene: TRBD2
abundance: NA

CDR3nt: TGTGCCAGCAGCTTAACTAGCGGGAGCATCGGGGAGCTGTTTTTT
CDR3aa: CASSLTSGSIGELFF
v_gene: TRBV7-2
j_gene: TRBJ2-2
d_gene: TRBD2
abundance: NA

CDR3nt: TGTGCCAGCATGGCCCTAACTAGCGGGGGCGAGCAGTACTTC
CDR3aa: CASMALTSGGEQYF
v_gene: TRBV2
j_gene: TRBJ2-7
d_gene: TRBD2
abundance: NA

CDR3nt: TGTGCCAGCTCACCTGGGAGGTCAGCGGGAGTCTACAATGAGCAGTTCTTC
CDR3aa: CASSPGRSAGVYNEQFF
v_gene: TRBV18
j_gene: TRBJ2-1
d_gene: TRBD2
abundance: NA

CDR3nt: TGTGCCAGCAGGCGACAGGGCGCGGGGTTGGAGACCCAGTACTTC
CDR3aa: CASRRQGAGLETQYF
v_gene: TRBV27
j_gene: TRBJ2-5
d_gene: NA
abundance: NA

CDR3nt: TGTGCCAGCAGTCCGACTAGGGGACGAAAACTCCCCTACGAGCAGTACTTC
CDR3aa: CASSPTRGRKLPYEQYF
v_gene: TRBV28
j_gene: TRBJ2-7
d_gene: NA
abundance: once

CDR3nt: TGTGCCAGCACAGGGGGCGAGGTGGAGACCCAGTACTTC
CDR3aa: CASTGGEVETQYF
v_gene: TRBV6-5
j_gene: TRBJ2-5
d_gene: TRBD1
abundance: NA

CDR3nt: TGTGCCAGCAGTTTTCAGGGTTACTACGAGCAGTACTTC
CDR3aa: CASSFQGYYEQYF
v_gene: TRBV12-3/TRBV12-4
j_gene: TRBJ2-7
d_gene: NA
abundance: few

CDR3nt: TGTGCCAGCAGCCCCAGGACAGGGGGCGGGTACGAGCAGTACTTC
CDR3aa: CASSPRTGGGYEQYF
v_gene: TRBV7-2
j_gene: TRBJ2-7
d_gene: TRBD1
abundance: NA

CDR3nt: TGTGCCAGCAGCGGGCGCGGGAGCACAGATACGCAGTATTTT
CDR3aa: CASSGRGSTDTQYF
v_gene: TRBV21-1
j_gene: TRBJ2-3
d_gene: NA
abundance: NA

CDR3nt: TGTGCCAGCCGGCCGGGACAGGGCGGGAACACTGAAGCTTTCTTT
CDR3aa: CASRPGQGGNTEAFF
v_gene: TRBV19
j_gene: TRBJ1-1
d_gene: TRBD1
abundance: NA

CDR3nt: TGTGCCAGCAGTTACTCTAACAGGGCTGAGCAGTTCTTC
CDR3aa: CASSYSNRAEQFF
v_gene: TRBV6-5
j_gene: TRBJ2-1
d_gene: NA
abundance: few

CDR3nt: TGTGCCAGCAGCGACCCTAGCGGGGGGTCCGGGGAGCTGTTTTTT
CDR3aa: CASSDPSGGSGELFF
v_gene: TRBV5-4
j_gene: TRBJ2-2
d_gene: TRBD2
abundance: NA

CDR3nt: TGTGCCAGCAGCCAAGTCAACGAGCAGTACTTC
CDR3aa: CASSQVNEQYF
v_gene: TRBV3-1/TRBV3-2
j_gene: TRBJ2-7
d_gene: NA
abundance: once

CDR3nt: TGCGCCAGCAGCCAACTCAGGGGCACGAACACTGAAGCTTTCTTT
CDR3aa: CASSQLRGTNTEAFF
v_gene: TRBV4-1
j_gene: TRBJ1-1
d_gene: NA
abundance: NA

CDR3nt: TGTGCCAGCAGCGACTTTAACTACGAGCAGTACTTC
CDR3aa: CASSDFNYEQYF
v_gene: TRBV6-5
j_gene: TRBJ2-7
d_gene: NA
abundance: NA

CDR3nt: TGTGCCAGCAGTTTCAATCGGGACAGTGAAGCTTTCTTT
CDR3aa: CASSFNRDSEAFF
v_gene: TRBV12-3/TRBV12-4
j_gene: TRBJ1-1
d_gene: TRBD1
abundance: NA

CDR3nt: TGTGCCAGCAGTTCCAGGAATGAGCAGTTCTTC
CDR3aa: CASSSRNEQFF
v_gene: TRBV6-2/TRBV6-3
j_gene: TRBJ2-1
d_gene: NA
abundance: NA

CDR3nt: TGTGCCAGCAGCTTCGACAGGGGGAGAGGGGATACGCAGTATTTT
CDR3aa: CASSFDRGRGDTQYF
v_gene: TRBV7-4
j_gene: TRBJ2-3
d_gene: TRBD1
abundance: few

CDR3nt: TGTGCCAGCAGCGTAGGACTAGCCCTCGAGGACGAGCAGTACTTC
CDR3aa: CASSVGLALEDEQYF
v_gene: TRBV9
j_gene: TRBJ2-7
d_gene: TRBD2
abundance: few

CDR3nt: TGTGCCAGCAGTTCTCTAGCGTTCCAAGAGACCCAGTACTTC
CDR3aa: CASSSLAFQETQYF
v_gene: TRBV6-6
j_gene: TRBJ2-5
d_gene: NA
abundance: NA

CDR3nt: TGCGCCAGCAGCTTGGGGACCGGGACAGGGATTTGGATGAACACTGAAGCTTTCTTT
CDR3aa: CASSLGTGTGIWMNTEAFF
v_gene: TRBV5-1
j_gene: TRBJ1-1
d_gene: TRBD1
abundance: NA

CDR3nt: TGTGCCAGCCGTCCAGATGTTTACAATGAGCAGTTCTTC
CDR3aa: CASRPDVYNEQFF
v_gene: TRBV6-6
j_gene: TRBJ2-1
d_gene: NA
abundance: NA

CDR3nt: TGCGCCAGCAGCTTGGAGCGACAGGAGAATCAGCCCCAGCATTTT
CDR3aa: CASSLERQENQPQHF
v_gene: TRBV5-1
j_gene: TRBJ1-5
d_gene: NA
abundance: NA

CDR3nt: TGCGCCAGCAGCTTGGATGGTGCGGGACTAGCAACCAATGAGCAGTTCTTC
CDR3aa: CASSLDGAGLATNEQFF
v_gene: TRBV5-1
j_gene: TRBJ2-1
d_gene: TRBD2
abundance: NA

CDR3nt: TGTGCCAGCAGTGACTCCTTGAGCTCCTACAATGAGCAGTTCTTC
CDR3aa: CASSDSLSSYNEQFF
v_gene: TRBV25-1
j_gene: TRBJ2-1
d_gene: NA
abundance: NA

CDR3nt: TGCGCCAGCAGATTTAGTCAGGGGCGCAGGACTGAAGCTTTCTTT
CDR3aa: CASRFSQGRRTEAFF
v_gene: TRBV5-1
j_gene: TRBJ1-1
d_gene: NA
abundance: NA

CDR3nt: TGTGCCAGCAGTCCACAGGGAGTTGGGTACGAGCAGTACTTC
CDR3aa: CASSPQGVGYEQYF
v_gene: TRBV25-1
j_gene: TRBJ2-7
d_gene: NA
abundance: NA

CDR3nt: TGTGCCAGCAGCTTCACAGGGGCGTATGGCTACACCTTC
CDR3aa: CASSFTGAYGYTF
v_gene: TRBV5-4
j_gene: TRBJ1-2
d_gene: TRBD1
abundance: once

CDR3nt: TGTGCCAGCTCACCGATACCGGGTAATAGCAATCAGCCCCAGCATTTT
CDR3aa: CASSPIPGNSNQPQHF
v_gene: TRBV18
j_gene: TRBJ1-5
d_gene: NA
abundance: NA

CDR3nt: TGTGCCAGCAGTTTAGCGCTAAGGCGGGGTTGGGCCTACAATGAGCAGTTCTTC
CDR3aa: CASSLALRRGWAYNEQFF
v_gene: TRBV28
j_gene: TRBJ2-1
d_gene: NA
abundance: NA

CDR3nt: TGTGCCAGCAGTGAAATAGGGCGCAGGGCTAACTATGGCTACACCTTC
CDR3aa: CASSEIGRRANYGYTF
v_gene: TRBV6-1
j_gene: TRBJ1-2
d_gene: NA
abundance: NA

CDR3nt: TGTGCCAGCAGTCCCGCCCGACAGAGTAATGGCTACACCTTC
CDR3aa: CASSPARQSNGYTF
v_gene: TRBV6-5
j_gene: TRBJ1-2
d_gene: NA
abundance: NA

CDR3nt: TGTGCCAGCAGCCGGCGCGGAGATGAAAAACTGTTTTTT
CDR3aa: CASSRRGDEKLFF
v_gene: TRBV16
j_gene: TRBJ1-4
d_gene: NA
abundance: NA

CDR3nt: TGCGCCAGCAGCTCAGCCCAGGGGGCTGGTGGAAACACCATATATTTT
CDR3aa: CASSSAQGAGGNTIYF
v_gene: TRBV5-1
j_gene: TRBJ1-3
d_gene: TRBD1
abundance: NA

CDR3nt: TGTGCCAGCAGTGGGACACCGGGACTTCGTAGCAATCAGCCCCAGCATTTT
CDR3aa: CASSGTPGLRSNQPQHF
v_gene: TRBV6-1
j_gene: TRBJ1-5
d_gene: NA
abundance: NA

CDR3nt: TGTGCCAGCAGTTTATTGGGCGCTGAAGCTTTCTTT
CDR3aa: CASSLLGAEAFF
v_gene: TRBV28
j_gene: TRBJ1-1
d_gene: NA
abundance: NA

CDR3nt: TGTGCCAGCAGTGAGAGACAGGGCTACGAGCAGTACTTC
CDR3aa: CASSERQGYEQYF
v_gene: TRBV2
j_gene: TRBJ2-7
d_gene: TRBD1
abundance: NA

CDR3nt: TGTGCCAGCAGCTTAGGGACTGGACTAGCGGGGGGTCGAGGAAATGAGCAGTTCTTC
CDR3aa: CASSLGTGLAGGRGNEQFF
v_gene: TRBV11-2
j_gene: TRBJ2-1
d_gene: TRBD2
abundance: NA

CDR3nt: TGTGCCAGTAGGGGAGACGGTCTGGGCAGCACAGATACGCAGTATTTT
CDR3aa: CASRGDGLGSTDTQYF
v_gene: TRBV19
j_gene: TRBJ2-3
d_gene: NA
abundance: NA

CDR3nt: TGTGCCAGTAGTACCCCGGGGACAGCTGATACGCAGTATTTT
CDR3aa: CASSTPGTADTQYF
v_gene: TRBV19
j_gene: TRBJ2-3
d_gene: TRBD1
abundance: NA

CDR3nt: TGTGCCAGCACTCAGAGGTCTCCCTATGGCTACACCTTC
CDR3aa: CASTQRSPYGYTF
v_gene: TRBV28
j_gene: TRBJ1-2
d_gene: NA
abundance: once

CDR3nt: TGTGCCAGCAGCGAAGGAGCGGATTTTCCCTACGAGCAGTACTTC
CDR3aa: CASSEGADFPYEQYF
v_gene: TRBV7-3
j_gene: TRBJ2-7
d_gene: NA
abundance: few